The 25 T cell receptor beta chains given below trace back to one sample, sequenced in a study of shared clonotypes between healthy human individuals (dated by TCRdb to the early 2020s). The library was produced with the immunoSEQ multiplex PCR assay. Imported from immuneACCESS, the table was reduced by TCRdb to in-frame sequences with V and J called. These copies leave out some clones; in studies compared against another copy, an unresolved V gene accounts for under half, and the cause of the remainder is not known. This sample has some 500,000 clones in its table, and approximately 77% of those were observed once. Approximately 12% of the sample is in the top ten clones. The material sequenced was PBMCs. The receptor set was obtained from a woman aged 40 to 50 in good health. Some clones in this sample may be carry-over from other donors' samples.

This clone was counted a few times. The rearrangement links TRBV7-2 to TRBJ2-7; no clear D. The V end was cut by 0 bases, the J end by 6 bases, with 12 bases between. The CDR3 is made up of 14 amino acids. CDR1 is SGHTA, CDR2 FQGNSA, per germline. The CDR3 DNA reads as TGTGCCAGCAGCTTAGCGCCGACCCTCGGCGAGCAGTACTTC. Translating gives CASSLAPTLGEQYF.

V is TRBV28 and J is TRBJ2-5, with D possibly being TRBD2 (6 bases). This CDR3 spans 13 amino acids. With 5 bases removed from V and 5 bases from J, the gap between germline ends came to 12 bases. Germline CDR1 reads MDHEN; CDR2 reads SYDVKM. DNA for the CDR3: TGTGCCAGCAGTGTCAGGCGGGGCGAGACCCAGTACTTC. Its translation is CASSVRRGETQYF.

Notes on this clone: A much larger clone differs from this one at a single base, so this may be a read error. Other DNA sequences from this sample encode an identical CDR3 as well. The rearrangement joins TRBV29-1 to TRBJ2-1; D perhaps matches TRBD2 (5 bases). CDR3 size: 12 residues. V lost 6 bases, J lost 10 bases, and 16 bases lay in between. Germline V CDR1 and CDR2: SQVTM, ANQGSEA. CDR3 sequence (DNA): TGCAGCGTAGCGGTAACGGTCAACGAGCAGTTCTTC. Protein sequence: CSVAVTVNEQFF.

Turning to this clone: Other DNA sequences within the sample encode an identical CDR3. V usage is TRBV28 and J usage is TRBJ1-5; 7 nucleotides line up with TRBD1. Germline V gene sequence: CDR1 MDHEN, CDR2 SYDVKM. After removal of 2 bases from V and 2 bases from J, the junction contained 3 bases not matched to a gene. This CDR3 has 15 amino acids. The CDR3 nucleotides are TGTGCCAGCAGTTTAGGGCAGGGGGGCAATCAGCCCCAGCATTTT. Translation: CASSLGQGGNQPQHF.

This clone has at least ten counts. This same CDR3 is encoded by further DNA sequences in the sample. The rearrangement uses TRBV5-1 and TRBJ2-7; 10 nucleotides line up with TRBD2. After removal of 0 bases from V and 6 bases from J, the junction contained 9 bases not matched to a gene. Germline V gene data show CDR1 as SGHRS and CDR2 as YFSETQ. The CDR3 runs 16 residues. The CDR3 DNA reads as TGCGCCAGCAGCTTGGCCGTGTCTAGCGGGAGTACCGAGCAGTACTTC. It yields the protein CASSLAVSSGSTEQYF.

The chain carries TRBV5-1 and TRBJ1-5; no clear D gene. The V gene lost 0 bases and the J gene lost 4 bases, with 5 bases spanning the gap. Germline lookup yields CDR1 SGHRS and CDR2 YFSETQ. The CDR3 has 13 amino acids. The CDR3 DNA sequence: TGCGCCAGCAGCTTGGTTGGGAATCAGCCCCAGCATTTT. As protein: CASSLVGNQPQHF.

The chain carries TRBV4-2 and TRBJ2-1, with a tentative D call TRBD2 (6 bases). The germline gives CDR1 LGHNA, CDR2 YNFKEQ. Between the trimmed V and J ends, which lost 0 bases and 8 bases, there was a span of 11 bases. The CDR3 extends over 14 amino acids. CDR3 region: CASSQETRVHEQFF. CDR3 nucleotide sequence: TGTGCCAGCAGCCAAGAGACTAGGGTTCATGAGCAGTTCTTC.

The chain has TRBV30 and TRBJ2-6; D is perhaps TRBD1 or TRBD2 (5 bases each). Per germline, CDR1 GTSNPN and CDR2 SVGIG (reference sequence). CDR3 length: 15 amino acids. The V end was cut by 2 bases, the J end by 2 bases, with 10 bases between. CDR3 amino acids: CAWSPGATGANVLTF. The CDR3, as DNA: TGTGCCTGGAGTCCCGGGGCGACTGGGGCCAACGTCCTGACTTTC.

The V and J genes are TRBV6-1 and TRBJ1-4; possibly TRBD1 for D (5 bases). The CDR3 is made up of 13 amino acids. Germline V gene sequence: CDR1 MNHNS, CDR2 SASEGT. Trimming took off 7 bases at V and 8 bases at J, with 14 bases between the two ends. The CDR3 protein is CASKDPGREKLFF. CDR3 in DNA: TGTGCCAGCAAGGACCCGGGACGCGAAAAACTGTTTTTT.

This chain links TRBV6-6 with TRBJ2-2; TRBD1 matches at 9 bases. The ends lost 6 bases at V and 2 bases at J; junction bases unmatched: 7. CDR3 length: 16 residues. Germline V gives CDR1 MNHNY, CDR2 SVGAGI (reference sequence). The DNA of the CDR3 is TGTGCCAGCAGCACAGGGACAGGGCATAACACCGGGGAGCTGTTTTTT. Translated, it gives CASSTGTGHNTGELFF.

This chain uses TRBV12-2 with TRBJ2-7; the D call of TRBD1 is as the table states it, not checked on the DNA. TRBV12-2 is listed as a pseudogene. The CDR3 runs 16 residues. The CDR3 loop is CASRLAWDRVSYEQYF. DNA of the CDR3: TGTGCAAGTCGCTTAGCGTGGGACAGGGTCTCCTACGAGCAGTACTTC.

Ten or more counts support this clone. Other nucleotide sequences in the sample specify the same CDR3. The chain combines TRBV7-2 with TRBJ2-7, with a tentative D call TRBD2 (7 bases). The CDR3 consists of 13 residues. V dropped 5 bases and J dropped 9 bases, with 17 bases sitting between them. Germline V CDR1 and CDR2: SGHTA, FQGNSA. The CDR3 is CASSQGREGTQYF. The CDR3 DNA is TGTGCCAGCAGCCAGGGGAGGGAGGGCACGCAGTACTTC.

The chain employs TRBV21-1 and TRBJ2-5; the D call in the table, TRBD2, was not verified against the DNA. TRBV21-1 is a recognized pseudogene. This CDR3 spans 15 amino acids. The CDR3 DNA reads TGTGCCAGCAGCAGCCTTAGCATTGAGGGGAGGGGGGTAAACTTC. It is translated as CASSSLSIEGRGVNF.

This clone was picked up one time. It differs at one base from a far larger clone, so likely a read error. This sequence joins TRBV7-2 and TRBJ1-4, with 8 bases matching TRBD1. Germline V gives CDR1 SGHTA, CDR2 FQGNSA. The length of the CDR3 is 15 residues. CDR3 region: CASSPPGTGTEKLLF. The CDR3 nucleotides are TGTGCCAGCAGCCCACCCGGGACAGGTACCGAAAAACTGCTTTTT.

As regards this clone: Given a much more abundant clone one base away, this may be a read error. This sequence joins TRBV2 and TRBJ2-7; tentatively, D is TRBD2 (5 bases). Trimming removed 7 bases at V and 6 bases at J, with 25 bases between. The germline V gene encodes CDR1 SNHLY and CDR2 FYNNEI. This CDR3 is built from 16 residues. In nucleotides, the CDR3 is TGTGCCAGCAAACAACCACCAGTGGAGTGGGAGACCGAGCAGTACTTC. Translation: CASKQPPVEWETEQYF. The whole variable domain, remainder taken from reference TRBV2 and TRBJ2-7, is EPEVTQTPSHQVTQMGQEVILRCVPISNHLYFYWYRQILGQKVEFLVSFYNNEISEKSEIFDDQFSVERPDGSNFTLKIRSTKLEDSAMYFCASKQPPVEWETEQYFGPGTRLTVT.

V and J are TRBV5-1 and TRBJ2-1; D may correspond to TRBD1 or TRBD2 (5 bases each). Germline CDR1 and CDR2: SGHRS and YFSETQ. The CDR3 contains 17 residues. The V end lost 0 bases, the J end lost 0 bases, and 13 bases lay between the germline ends. The CDR3 nucleotides are TGCGCCAGCAGCTTGGATCGGGGCCGTAGCTCCTACAATGAGCAGTTCTTC. It is translated as CASSLDRGRSSYNEQFF.

On this clone: Given a far larger clone just one base away, this is likely a sequencing read error. Distinct nucleotide sequences in the sample also encode this CDR3. The chain links TRBV18 to TRBJ1-4; tentatively, D is TRBD1 (6 bases). The ends were cut back, 4 bases at V and 8 bases at J, with 20 bases in the middle. The germline gives CDR1 KGHSH, CDR2 LQKENI. The CDR3 covers 16 residues. The CDR3 nucleotides are TGTGCCAGCTCACTTACGCCGGGACAAGGGCACGAAAAACTGTTTTTT. Amino acid sequence: CASSLTPGQGHEKLFF. Supplemented by reference TRBV18 and TRBJ1-4, the full variable domain reads NAGVMQNPRHLVRRRGQEARLRCSPMKGHSHVYWYRQLPEEGLKFMVYLQKENIIDESGMPKERFSAEFPKEGPSILRIQQVVRGDSAAYFCASSLTPGQGHEKLFFGSGTQLSVL.

The chain links TRBV29-1 to TRBJ2-5; TRBD1 or TRBD2 may be the D gene (5 bases each). The J call may be mistaken, given a closer DNA end match to TRBJ2-7. The germline V gene encodes CDR1 SQVTM and CDR2 ANQGSEA. This CDR3 has 14 residues. The CDR3 DNA follows: TGCAGCGTTGAAGGCTCAGGGAGCTCCTACGAGCAGTACTTC. Translated: CSVEGSGSSYEQYF.

This clone was seen a single time. A much more abundant neighbour one base away suggests this may be a read error. The chain links TRBV4-3 to TRBJ1-2; D is perhaps TRBD1 (5 bases). The CDR3 is made up of 16 amino acids. CDR1 LGHNA and CDR2 YSLEER come from the germline V gene. The CDR3 is CASSQGDRNTNCGYTF. The CDR3, as DNA: TGCGCCAGCAGCCAAGGGGACCGAAATACTAACTGTGGCTACACCTTC.

The V gene is TRBV10-2, the J gene TRBJ2-7; 7 positions match TRBD1. V shed 5 bases, J shed 0 bases, and the junction held 4 bases outside the gene matches. Germline V gene data show CDR1 as WSHSY and CDR2 as SAAADI. The CDR3 totals 14 residues. The CDR3 DNA is TGCGCCAGCAGTCCCGGGACAGTCTCCTACGAGCAGTACTTC. As protein: CASSPGTVSYEQYF.

This chain uses TRBV5-1 with TRBJ2-7; D could derive from TRBD1 or TRBD2 (5 bases each). CDR3 length: 16 residues. The V end was cut by 0 bases, the J end by 3 bases, with 16 bases between. Germline CDR1 is SGHRS and CDR2 is YFSETQ. This CDR3 is CASSLERDRGLYEQYF. The DNA of the CDR3 is TGCGCCAGCAGCTTGGAAAGGGACCGGGGCCTCTACGAGCAGTACTTC.

This clone was found many times. The chain joins TRBV2 to TRBJ1-2; tentatively, D is TRBD1 (5 bases). V was clipped by 2 bases and J by 0 bases, with 13 bases between them. The CDR3 consists of 16 residues. In germline, CDR1 is SNHLY, CDR2 FYNNEI. CDR3 sequence (DNA): TGTGCCAGCAGTGAAACGATGGACATATCTAACTATGGCTACACCTTC. Protein product: CASSETMDISNYGYTF.

V is TRBV5-1 and J is TRBJ1-4, with D unclear. The CDR3 runs 16 residues. Trimming took off 0 bases at V and 5 bases at J, with 14 bases between the two ends. Looked up from germline, CDR1 is SGHRS and CDR2 is YFSETQ. Here the CDR3 DNA reads TGCGCCAGCAGCTTGGTCGGTACGTTATCCAATGAAAAACTGTTTTTT. Translated, it gives CASSLVGTLSNEKLFF.

The chain uses TRBV19 and TRBJ1-2; no clear D gene. The germline V gene has CDR1 LNHDA and CDR2 SQIVND (reference sequence). Deletions cut 5 bases from V and 8 bases from J, with 15 bases between. The CDR3 sequence is 13 residues long. CDR3 sequence: CASSPAGGWGYTF. In DNA form, the CDR3 reads TGTGCCAGTAGTCCCGCCGGAGGCTGGGGCTACACCTTC.

The chain uses TRBV10-3 and TRBJ1-5, with no clear D. Trimming took 6 bases from V and 3 from J, leaving 12 bases between them. In germline, CDR1 is ENHRY, CDR2 SYGVKD. This CDR3 contains 14 residues. CDR3 sequence: CAISADPNNQPQHF. CDR3 DNA sequence: TGTGCCATCAGCGCTGACCCAAACAATCAGCCCCAGCATTTT.